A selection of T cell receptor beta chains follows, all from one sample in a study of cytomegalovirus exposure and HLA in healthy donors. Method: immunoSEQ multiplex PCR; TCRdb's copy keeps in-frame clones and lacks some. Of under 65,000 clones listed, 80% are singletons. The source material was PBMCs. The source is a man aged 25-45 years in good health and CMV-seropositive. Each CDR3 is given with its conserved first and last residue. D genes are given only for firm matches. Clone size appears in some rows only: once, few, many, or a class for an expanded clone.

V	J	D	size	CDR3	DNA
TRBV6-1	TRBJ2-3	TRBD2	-	CASSENPGTSGGTDTQYF	TGTGCCAGCAGTGAAAACCCCGGGACTAGCGGGGGGACAGATACGCAGTATTTT
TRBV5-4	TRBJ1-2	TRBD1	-	CASSLADRGLINYGYTF	TGTGCCAGCAGCTTGGCCGACAGGGGGCTAATCAACTATGGCTACACCTTC
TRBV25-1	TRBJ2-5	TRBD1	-	CASSADRGLYF	TGTGCCAGCAGTGCGGACAGGGGGTTGTACTTC
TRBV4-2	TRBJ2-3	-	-	CASSQGNSGNPIGTDTQYF	TGTGCCAGCAGCCAAGGAAATAGCGGAAACCCTATTGGCACAGATACGCAGTATTTT
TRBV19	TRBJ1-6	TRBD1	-	CASRDSDSPLHF	TGTGCCAGTCGGGACAGTGATTCACCCCTCCACTTT
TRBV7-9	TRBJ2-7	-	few	CASTGASKGEQYF	TGTGCCAGCACAGGGGCGTCTAAGGGCGAGCAGTACTTC
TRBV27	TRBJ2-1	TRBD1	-	CASSLGTAYNEQFF	TGTGCCAGCAGTTTAGGGACAGCCTACAATGAGCAGTTCTTC
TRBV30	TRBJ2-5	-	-	CAWSAREAETQYF	TGTGCCTGGAGTGCCAGGGAAGCAGAGACCCAGTACTTC
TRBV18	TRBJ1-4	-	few	CASSPGQETNEKLFF	TGTGCCAGCTCACCCGGACAAGAAACTAATGAAAAACTGTTTTTT
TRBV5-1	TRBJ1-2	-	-	CASNLTEIHNYGYTF	TGCGCCAGCAATCTTACAGAGATCCATAACTATGGCTACACCTTC
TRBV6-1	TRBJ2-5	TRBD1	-	CASSDEGAIGIWRETQYF	TGTGCCAGCAGTGATGAGGGGGCGATAGGAATTTGGCGGGAGACCCAGTACTTC
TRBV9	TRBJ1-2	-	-	CASSLRSDRPNYGYTF	TGTGCCAGCAGCTTACGGAGTGACAGACCCAACTATGGCTACACCTTC
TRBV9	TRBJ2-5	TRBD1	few	CASSMGQGWETQYF	TGTGCCAGCAGCATGGGACAGGGGTGGGAGACCCAGTACTTC
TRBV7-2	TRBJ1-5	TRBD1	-	CASSLLGQGNQPQHF	TGTGCCAGCAGCCTGCTAGGACAGGGCAATCAGCCCCAGCATTTT
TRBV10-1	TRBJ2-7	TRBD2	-	CASSPSSGGAPYEQYF	TGCGCCAGCAGCCCCTCTAGCGGGGGGGCCCCCTACGAGCAGTACTTC
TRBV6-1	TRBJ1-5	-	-	CASSPRQEGQPQHF	TGTGCCAGCAGTCCCCGACAGGAAGGGCAGCCCCAGCATTTT
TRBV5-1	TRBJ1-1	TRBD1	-	CASSRRSLGQAQVNTEAFF	TGCGCCAGCAGCCGACGGAGCCTGGGACAGGCGCAGGTGAACACTGAAGCTTTCTTT
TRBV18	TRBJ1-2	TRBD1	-	CASSPSQGANYGYTF	TGTGCCAGCTCGCCCAGCCAGGGGGCTAACTATGGCTACACCTTC
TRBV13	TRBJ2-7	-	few	CASSLGSFRVLYF	TGTGCCAGCAGCTTAGGTAGTTTCCGGGTTCTGTACTTC
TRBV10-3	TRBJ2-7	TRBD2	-	CATRTSGGSYEQYF	TGTGCCACTAGGACTAGCGGGGGCTCCTACGAGCAGTACTTC
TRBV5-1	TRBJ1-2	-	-	CASSLDGARDGYTF	TGCGCCAGCAGCTTGGATGGGGCCCGAGATGGCTACACCTTC
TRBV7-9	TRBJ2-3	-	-	CASSPPLKIGADTQYF	TGTGCCAGCAGCCCCCCCTTGAAGATAGGGGCAGATACGCAGTATTTT
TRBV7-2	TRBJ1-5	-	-	CASSLGQGGGYSNQPQHF	TGTGCCAGCAGCTTAGGGCAGGGCGGGGGATATAGCAATCAGCCCCAGCATTTT
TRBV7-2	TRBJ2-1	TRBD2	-	CASSQSGGTYNEQFF	TGTGCCAGCAGCCAATCGGGGGGGACCTACAATGAGCAGTTCTTC
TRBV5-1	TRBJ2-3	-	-	CASSLASRIPDTQYF	TGCGCCAGCAGCTTGGCCTCTAGGATCCCAGATACGCAGTATTTT
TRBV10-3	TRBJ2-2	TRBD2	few	CANRGRDTGELFF	TGTGCCAACCGGGGGAGGGACACCGGGGAGCTGTTTTTT
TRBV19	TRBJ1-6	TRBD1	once	CASSQSPGQGLSYNSPLHF	TGTGCCAGTAGTCAAAGCCCGGGACAGGGGCTATCCTATAATTCACCCCTCCACTTT
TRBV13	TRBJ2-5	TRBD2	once	CASSSRLAGGLETQYF	TGTGCCAGCAGCTCTCGACTAGCGGGGGGGCTAGAGACCCAGTACTTC
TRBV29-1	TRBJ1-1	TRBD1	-	CSVGDRLGMSTEAFF	TGCAGCGTTGGGGACAGACTAGGGATGAGTACTGAAGCTTTCTTT
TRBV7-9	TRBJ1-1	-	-	CASSLLEGRQAFF	TGTGCCAGCAGCTTATTGGAGGGGCGTCAAGCTTTCTTT
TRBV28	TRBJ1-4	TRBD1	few	CASVGTGSEKLFF	TGTGCCAGCGTTGGGACAGGGAGTGAAAAACTGTTTTTT
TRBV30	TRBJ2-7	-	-	CAWSLDSGYEQYF	TGTGCCTGGAGCCTCGATTCCGGCTACGAGCAGTACTTC
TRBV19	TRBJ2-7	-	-	CASSIVEAGTYEQYF	TGTGCCAGTAGTATAGTCGAGGCAGGGACCTACGAGCAGTACTTC
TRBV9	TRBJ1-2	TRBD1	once	CASSEGQSVNYGYTF	TGTGCCAGCAGCGAGGGACAGAGTGTCAACTATGGCTACACCTTC
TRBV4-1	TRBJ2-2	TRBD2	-	CASSGTSGGAGELFF	TGCGCCAGCAGCGGGACTAGCGGGGGGGCCGGGGAGCTGTTTTTT
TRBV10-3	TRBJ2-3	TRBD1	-	CAISESGGADTQYF	TGTGCCATCAGTGAGTCAGGGGGCGCAGATACGCAGTATTTT
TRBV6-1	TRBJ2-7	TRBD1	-	CASRWDRGSYEQYF	TGTGCCAGCAGGTGGGACAGGGGATCCTACGAGCAGTACTTC
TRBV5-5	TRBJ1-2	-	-	CASSLIQEVYGYTF	TGTGCCAGCAGCTTGATACAGGAAGTTTATGGCTACACCTTC
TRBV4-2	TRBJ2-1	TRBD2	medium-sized	CASSQERGGYNEQFF	TGTGCCAGCAGCCAAGAGCGGGGGGGCTACAATGAGCAGTTCTTC
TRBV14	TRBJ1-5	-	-	CASSQVHPAQGTDSSQPQHF	TGTGCCAGCAGCCAAGTACATCCGGCACAGGGTACCGATAGCAGTCAGCCCCAGCATTTT
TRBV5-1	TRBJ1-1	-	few	CASTPGAGKSNTEAFF	TGCGCCAGCACCCCGGGCGCAGGGAAGTCGAACACTGAAGCTTTCTTT
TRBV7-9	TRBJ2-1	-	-	CASSLASPGREQFF	TGTGCCAGCAGCTTAGCGTCACCGGGAAGGGAGCAGTTCTTC